This is a list of T cell receptor beta chains from one sample in a study of blood T cell repertoires in COVID-19. Produced via immunoSEQ multiplex PCR; TCRdb's table is partial and in-frame only. The sample carries under 300,000 clones, roughly 80% recorded once. Sequenced sample: peripheral blood. The receptors come from a woman over 75 with acute or convalescent COVID-19. CDR3s include the opening cysteine and the closing phenylalanine or tryptophan. The D gene is left open where the match is weak. The listing skips clone size in some rows; elsewhere it reads once, few, many or a size class.

17	TRBV4-1	TRBJ2-1	once	TRBD2	TGCGCCAGCAGCCATGACGGGACTAGCGGGGGGTACAATGAGCAGTTCTTC	CASSHDGTSGGYNEQFF
14	TRBV7-2	TRBJ1-2	few	.	TGTGCCAGCAGCTTAGTGGCGGGGAACTATGGCTACACCTTC	CASSLVAGNYGYTF
12	TRBV6-5	TRBJ2-1	.	TRBD1	TGTGCCAGCAGCACTACAGGGGGTGTCAAGTTCTTC	CASSTTGGVKFF
14	TRBV24-1	TRBJ1-2	.	.	TGTGCCACCAGTGCCCCGGACAGACCCTATGGCTACACCTTC	CATSAPDRPYGYTF
16	TRBV18	TRBJ1-6	.	TRBD1	TGTGCCAGCTCACCACTCGGACAGGCAGATAATTCACCCCTCCACTTT	CASSPLGQADNSPLHF
16	TRBV9	TRBJ2-7	.	TRBD2	TGTGCCAGCAGCGTAGCGGCTAGCGGGGGGAGGGTGGAGCAGTACTTC	CASSVAASGGRVEQYF
14	TRBV5-8	TRBJ1-1	.	.	TGTGCCGAGCGAAGGGGCAGGGAGAACACTGAAGCTTTCTTT	CAERRGRENTEAFF
15	TRBV2	TRBJ2-2	.	.	TGTGCCAGCAGTGTTTCTCCTTCAGGGACCGGGGAGCTGTTTTTT	CASSVSPSGTGELFF
15	TRBV19	TRBJ1-2	.	TRBD1	TGTGCCAGTAGTTCGGACAGGGGGCTAAACTATGGCTACACCTTC	CASSSDRGLNYGYTF
13	TRBV10-3	TRBJ2-1	.	.	TGTGCCATCAGTGAAGAGTTGCTTCGGGAGCAGTTCTTC	CAISEELLREQFF
15	TRBV6-1	TRBJ2-3	.	.	TGTGCCAGCAGTGATTTTGGGGCTAGCACAGATACGCAGTATTTT	CASSDFGASTDTQYF
13	TRBV28	TRBJ1-2	.	TRBD1	TGTGCCAGCAGCTTGGGACAGGGCTATGGCTACACCTTC	CASSLGQGYGYTF
13	TRBV7-3	TRBJ2-1	.	TRBD1	TGTGCCAGCAGCCCCCGGACAGGCCTTGAGCAGTTCTTC	CASSPRTGLEQFF
13	TRBV3-1/TRBV3-2	TRBJ1-2	.	TRBD1	TGTGCCAGCAGCCAAGGGGACAGAGGTGGCTACACCTTC	CASSQGDRGGYTF
16	TRBV9	TRBJ1-2	few	TRBD1	TGTGCCAGCAGCGTAGGAGGACAGGGATACAACTATGGCTACACCTTC	CASSVGGQGYNYGYTF
18	TRBV7-2	TRBJ1-1	.	TRBD1	TGTGCCAGCAGCTTATCCCCGAGACAGGGAAGTTGGGGTACTGAAGCTTTCTTT	CASSLSPRQGSWGTEAFF
13	TRBV15	TRBJ1-1	.	.	TGTGCCACCAGCAGAGAGGGAGGTACTGAAGCTTTCTTT	CATSREGGTEAFF
13	TRBV7-3	TRBJ1-1	.	.	TGTGCCAGCAGCTTAAGAGGGAACACTGAAGCTTTCTTT	CASSLRGNTEAFF
17	TRBV15	TRBJ2-1	once	TRBD2	TGTGCCACCAGCAGAGATCAGCTAGCGGGGGGTTACAATGAGCAGTTCTTC	CATSRDQLAGGYNEQFF
13	TRBV29-1	TRBJ1-1	.	.	TGCAGCGTTAGCACAGGGAGGGGCACTGAAGCTTTCTTT	CSVSTGRGTEAFF
15	TRBV15	TRBJ2-1	.	TRBD1	TGTGCCACCAGCAGAGATGGACAGGGTTACAATGAGCAGTTCTTC	CATSRDGQGYNEQFF
13	TRBV9	TRBJ1-1	.	.	TGTGCCAGCAGCGTCAAAGGGGACACTGAAGCTTTCTTT	CASSVKGDTEAFF
15	TRBV6-5	TRBJ1-1	.	.	TGTGCCAGCAGCCCCGGGGGGGCCCGAGGCACTGAAGCTTTCTTT	CASSPGGARGTEAFF
13	TRBV7-2	TRBJ1-1	.	TRBD1	TGTGCCAGCAGCTTACGACAGGGCACTGAAGCTTTCTTT	CASSLRQGTEAFF
14	TRBV6-5	TRBJ1-3	once	.	TGTGCCAGCAGTTACACAGGGACTGGAAACACCATATATTTT	CASSYTGTGNTIYF
20	TRBV9	TRBJ2-3	.	TRBD2	TGTGCCAGCAGCCCCCGGCCGGCGACTAGCGGGGGGGAGAGCACAGATACGCAGTATTTT	CASSPRPATSGGESTDTQYF
15	TRBV4-1	TRBJ2-2	.	.	TGCGCCAGCAGCCCGGCAGGGTTCGACACCGGGGAGCTGTTTTTT	CASSPAGFDTGELFF